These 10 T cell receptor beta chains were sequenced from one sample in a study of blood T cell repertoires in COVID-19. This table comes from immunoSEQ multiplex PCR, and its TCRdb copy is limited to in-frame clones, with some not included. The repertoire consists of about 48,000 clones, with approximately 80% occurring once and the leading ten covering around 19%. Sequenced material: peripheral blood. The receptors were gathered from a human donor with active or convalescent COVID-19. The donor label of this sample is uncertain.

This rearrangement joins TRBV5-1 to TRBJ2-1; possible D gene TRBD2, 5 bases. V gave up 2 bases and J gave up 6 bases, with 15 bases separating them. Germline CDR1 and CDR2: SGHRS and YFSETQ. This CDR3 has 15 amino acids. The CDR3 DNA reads TGCGCCAGCAGCTTTGACGCCGCCGGGGTCAATGAGCAGTTCTTC. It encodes CASSFDAAGVNEQFF.

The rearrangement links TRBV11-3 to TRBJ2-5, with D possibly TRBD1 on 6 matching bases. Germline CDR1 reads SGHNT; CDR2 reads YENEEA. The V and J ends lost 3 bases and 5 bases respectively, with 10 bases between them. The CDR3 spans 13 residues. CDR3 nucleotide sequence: TGTGCCAGCAGCTTTCCCCAGGGGGAGACCCAGTACTTC. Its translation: CASSFPQGETQYF.

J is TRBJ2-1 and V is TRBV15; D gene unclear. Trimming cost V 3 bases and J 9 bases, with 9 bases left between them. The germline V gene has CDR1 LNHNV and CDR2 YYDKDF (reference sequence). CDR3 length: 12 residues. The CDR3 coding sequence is TGTGCCACCAGCAGGCCGCTAGGTGAGCAGTTCTTC. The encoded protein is CATSRPLGEQFF.

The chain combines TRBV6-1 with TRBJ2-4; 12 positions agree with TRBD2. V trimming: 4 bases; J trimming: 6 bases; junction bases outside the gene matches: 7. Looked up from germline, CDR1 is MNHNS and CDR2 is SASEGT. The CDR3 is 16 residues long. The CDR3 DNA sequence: TGTGCCAGCAGTGGTTCTAGCGGGGGGGATTTAAACATTCAGTACTTC. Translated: CASSGSSGGDLNIQYF.

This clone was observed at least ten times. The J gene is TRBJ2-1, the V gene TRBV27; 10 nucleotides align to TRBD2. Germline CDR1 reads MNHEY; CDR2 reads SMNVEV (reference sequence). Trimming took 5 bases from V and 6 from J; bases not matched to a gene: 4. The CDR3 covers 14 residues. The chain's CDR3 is CASSPRTSGNEQFF. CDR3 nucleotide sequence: TGTGCCAGCAGTCCGCGGACTAGCGGCAATGAGCAGTTCTTC.

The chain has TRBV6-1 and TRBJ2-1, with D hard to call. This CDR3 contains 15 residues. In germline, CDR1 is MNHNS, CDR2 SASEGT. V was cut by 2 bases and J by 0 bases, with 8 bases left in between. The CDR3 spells CASSEQASSYNEQFF. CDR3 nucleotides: TGTGCCAGCAGTGAACAGGCCAGCTCCTACAATGAGCAGTTCTTC.

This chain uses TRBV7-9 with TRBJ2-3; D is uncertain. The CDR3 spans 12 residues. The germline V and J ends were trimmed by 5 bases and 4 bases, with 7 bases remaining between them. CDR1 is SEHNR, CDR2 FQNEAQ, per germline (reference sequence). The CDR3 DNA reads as TGTGCCAGCAGCCCCACGGCAGATACGCAGTATTTT. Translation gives CASSPTADTQYF.

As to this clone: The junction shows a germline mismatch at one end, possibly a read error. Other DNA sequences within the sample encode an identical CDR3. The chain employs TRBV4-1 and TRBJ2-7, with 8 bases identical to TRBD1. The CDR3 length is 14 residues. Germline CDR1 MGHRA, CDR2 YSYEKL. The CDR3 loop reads CASSQEQGAYEQYF. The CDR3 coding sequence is TGCGCCAGCAGTCAAGAACAGGGGGCCTACGAGCAGTACTTC.

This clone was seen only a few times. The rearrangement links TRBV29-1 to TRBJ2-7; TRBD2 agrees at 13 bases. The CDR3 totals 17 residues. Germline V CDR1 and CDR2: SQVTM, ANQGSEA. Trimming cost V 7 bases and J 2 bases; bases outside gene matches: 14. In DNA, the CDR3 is TGCAGCGCCGCCCCGACTAGCGGGAGGCTCGACCCCTACGAGCAGTACTTC. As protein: CSAAPTSGRLDPYEQYF.

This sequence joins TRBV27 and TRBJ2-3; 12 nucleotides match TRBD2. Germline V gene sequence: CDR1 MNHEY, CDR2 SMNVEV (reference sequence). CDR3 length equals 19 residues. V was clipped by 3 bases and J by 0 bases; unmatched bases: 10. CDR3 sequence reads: CASSLASGRAPTSTDTQYF. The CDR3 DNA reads TGTGCCAGCAGTTTGGCTAGCGGGAGGGCACCCACTAGCACAGATACGCAGTATTTT.